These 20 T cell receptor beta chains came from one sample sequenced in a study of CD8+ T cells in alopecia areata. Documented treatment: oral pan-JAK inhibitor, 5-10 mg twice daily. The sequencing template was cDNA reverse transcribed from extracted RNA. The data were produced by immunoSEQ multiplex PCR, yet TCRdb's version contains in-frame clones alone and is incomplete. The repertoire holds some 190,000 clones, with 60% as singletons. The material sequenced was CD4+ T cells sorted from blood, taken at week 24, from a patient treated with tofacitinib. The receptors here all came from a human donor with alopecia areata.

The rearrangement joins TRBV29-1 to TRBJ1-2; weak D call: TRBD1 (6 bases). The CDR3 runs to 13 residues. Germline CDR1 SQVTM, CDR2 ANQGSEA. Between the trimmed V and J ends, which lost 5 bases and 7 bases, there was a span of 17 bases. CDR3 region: CSVIEGGGGGYTF. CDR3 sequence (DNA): TGCAGCGTTATCGAAGGGGGAGGGGGTGGCTACACCTTC.

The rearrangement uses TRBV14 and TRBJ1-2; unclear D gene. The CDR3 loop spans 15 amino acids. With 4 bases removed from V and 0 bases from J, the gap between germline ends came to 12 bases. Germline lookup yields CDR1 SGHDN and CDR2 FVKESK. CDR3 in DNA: TGTGCCAGCAGCCCAGGACGGGGAGCTAACTATGGCTACACCTTC. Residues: CASSPGRGANYGYTF. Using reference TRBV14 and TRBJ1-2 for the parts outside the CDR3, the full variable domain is EAGVTQFPSHSVIEKGQTVTLRCDPISGHDNLYWYRRVMGKEIKFLLHFVKESKQDESGMPNNRFLAERTGGTYSTLKVQPAELEDSGVYFCASSPGRGANYGYTFGSGTRLTVV.

Here the CDR3 DNA reads TGTGCCAGCAGCTCTACAGGGGTCCAAGAGACCCAGTACTTC. Its translation: CASSSTGVQETQYF. The genes are TRBV5-5 and TRBJ2-5, with TRBD1 matching over 7 bases. Unmatched junction bases numbered 3, after V lost 3 bases and J lost 1 base. The CDR3 spans 14 residues. Looked up from germline, CDR1 is SGHKS and CDR2 is YYEKEE (reference sequence).

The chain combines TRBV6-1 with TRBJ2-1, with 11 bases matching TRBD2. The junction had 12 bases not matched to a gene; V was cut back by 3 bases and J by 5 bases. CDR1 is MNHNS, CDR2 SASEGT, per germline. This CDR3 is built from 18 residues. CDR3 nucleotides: TGTGCCAGCAGTGATAGACCCCCTAGCGGGGGGCGAAACAATGAGCAGTTCTTC. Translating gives CASSDRPPSGGRNNEQFF.

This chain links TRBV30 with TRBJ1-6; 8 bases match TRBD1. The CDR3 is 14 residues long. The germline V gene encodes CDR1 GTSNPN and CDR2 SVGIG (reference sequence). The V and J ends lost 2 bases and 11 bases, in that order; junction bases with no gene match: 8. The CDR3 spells CAWSLRTGRTPLHF. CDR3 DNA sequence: TGTGCCTGGAGTCTACGGACAGGGAGGACACCCCTCCACTTT.

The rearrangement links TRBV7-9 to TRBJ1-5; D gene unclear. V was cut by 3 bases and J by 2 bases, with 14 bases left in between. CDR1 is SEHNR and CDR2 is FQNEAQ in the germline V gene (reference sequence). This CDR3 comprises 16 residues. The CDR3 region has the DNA TGTGCCAGCAGCTTCGGAGGTGGCGTCGGCAATCAGCCCCAGCATTTT. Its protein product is CASSFGGGVGNQPQHF. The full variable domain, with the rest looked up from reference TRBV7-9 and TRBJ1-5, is DTGVSQNPRHKITKRGQNVTFRCDPISEHNRLYWYRQTLGQGPEFLTYFQNEAQLEKSRLLSDRFSAERPKGSFSTLEIQRTEQGDSAMYLCASSFGGGVGNQPQHFGDGTRLSIL.

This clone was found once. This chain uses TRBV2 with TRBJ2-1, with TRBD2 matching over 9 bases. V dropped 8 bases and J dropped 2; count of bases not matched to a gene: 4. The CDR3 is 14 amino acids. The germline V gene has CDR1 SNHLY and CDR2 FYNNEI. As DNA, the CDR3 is TGTGCCAGCGGTGCGGGGGGGACCTACAATGAGCAGTTCTTC. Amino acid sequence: CASGAGGTYNEQFF.

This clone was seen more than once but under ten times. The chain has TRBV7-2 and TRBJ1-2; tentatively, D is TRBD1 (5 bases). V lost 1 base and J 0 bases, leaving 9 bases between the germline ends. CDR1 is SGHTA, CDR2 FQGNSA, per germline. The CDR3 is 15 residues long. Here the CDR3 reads CASSLVDNSNYGYTF. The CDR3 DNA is TGTGCCAGCAGCTTAGTGGACAACTCTAACTATGGCTACACCTTC.

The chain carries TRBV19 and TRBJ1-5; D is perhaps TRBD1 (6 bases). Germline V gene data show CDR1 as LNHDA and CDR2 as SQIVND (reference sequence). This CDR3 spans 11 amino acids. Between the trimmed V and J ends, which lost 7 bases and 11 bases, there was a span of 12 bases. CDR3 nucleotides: TGTGCCAGTAAACAGGGTGTGGCCCAGCATTTT. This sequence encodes CASKQGVAQHF. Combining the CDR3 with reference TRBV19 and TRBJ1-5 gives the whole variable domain DGGITQSPKYLFRKEGQNVTLSCEQNLNHDAMYWYRQDPGQGLRLIYYSQIVNDFQKGDIAEGYSVSREKKESFPLTVTSAQKNPTAFYLCASKQGVAQHFGDGTRLSIL.

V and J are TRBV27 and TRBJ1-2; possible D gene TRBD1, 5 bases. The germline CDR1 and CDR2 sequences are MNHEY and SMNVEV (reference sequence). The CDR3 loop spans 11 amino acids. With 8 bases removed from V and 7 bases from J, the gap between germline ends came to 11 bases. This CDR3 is CASSSGLGYTF. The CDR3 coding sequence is TGTGCCAGCTCCTCGGGACTTGGCTACACCTTC.

The CDR3 loop is CASSQDSGVDYEQYF. The CDR3 DNA reads as TGCGCCAGCAGCCAAGATTCAGGGGTTGACTACGAGCAGTACTTC. This rearrangement joins TRBV4-3 to TRBJ2-7; perhaps TRBD1 as D (6 bases). Germline V lookup: CDR1 LGHNA, CDR2 YSLEER. Trimming took 0 bases from V and 3 from J, leaving 12 bases between them. The CDR3 consists of 15 residues.

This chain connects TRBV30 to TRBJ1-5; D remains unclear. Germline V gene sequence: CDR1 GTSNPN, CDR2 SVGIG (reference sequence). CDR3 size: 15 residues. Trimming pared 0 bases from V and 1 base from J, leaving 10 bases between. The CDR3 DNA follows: TGTGCCTGGAGTGTAGGAGCATCAAGCAATCAGCCCCAGCATTTT. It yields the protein CAWSVGASSNQPQHF.

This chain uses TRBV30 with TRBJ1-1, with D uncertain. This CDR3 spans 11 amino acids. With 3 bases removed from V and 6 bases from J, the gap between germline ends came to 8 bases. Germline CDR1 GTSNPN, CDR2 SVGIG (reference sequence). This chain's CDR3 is CAWSQMAEAFF. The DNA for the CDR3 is TGTGCCTGGAGCCAGATGGCTGAAGCTTTCTTT.

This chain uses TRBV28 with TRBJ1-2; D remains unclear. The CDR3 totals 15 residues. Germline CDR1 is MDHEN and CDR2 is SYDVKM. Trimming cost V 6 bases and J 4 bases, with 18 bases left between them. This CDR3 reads CASRIGPPLGYGYTF. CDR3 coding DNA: TGTGCCAGCAGGATCGGGCCCCCACTGGGCTATGGCTACACCTTC.

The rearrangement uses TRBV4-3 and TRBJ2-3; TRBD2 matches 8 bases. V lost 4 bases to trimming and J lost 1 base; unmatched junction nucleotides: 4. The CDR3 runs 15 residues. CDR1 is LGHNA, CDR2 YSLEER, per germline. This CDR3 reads CASSPGGRGTDTQYF. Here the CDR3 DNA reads TGCGCCAGCAGCCCGGGGGGGCGGGGCACAGATACGCAGTATTTT.

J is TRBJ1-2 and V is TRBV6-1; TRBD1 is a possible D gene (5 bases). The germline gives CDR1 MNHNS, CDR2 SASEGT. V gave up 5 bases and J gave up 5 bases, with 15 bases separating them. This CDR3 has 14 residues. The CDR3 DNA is TGTGCCAGCAGTTTAGGGGCCCAACTATATGGCTACACCTTC. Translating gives CASSLGAQLYGYTF.

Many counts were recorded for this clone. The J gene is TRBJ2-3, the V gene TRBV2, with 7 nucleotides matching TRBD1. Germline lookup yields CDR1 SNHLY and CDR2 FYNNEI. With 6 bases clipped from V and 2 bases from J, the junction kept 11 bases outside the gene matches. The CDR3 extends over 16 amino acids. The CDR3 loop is CASRVLGGQATDTQYF. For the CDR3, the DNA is TGTGCCAGCAGGGTCTTAGGAGGACAGGCCACAGATACGCAGTATTTT. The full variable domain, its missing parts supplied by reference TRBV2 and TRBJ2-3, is EPEVTQTPSHQVTQMGQEVILRCVPISNHLYFYWYRQILGQKVEFLVSFYNNEISEKSEIFDDQFSVERPDGSNFTLKIRSTKLEDSAMYFCASRVLGGQATDTQYFGPGTRLTVL.

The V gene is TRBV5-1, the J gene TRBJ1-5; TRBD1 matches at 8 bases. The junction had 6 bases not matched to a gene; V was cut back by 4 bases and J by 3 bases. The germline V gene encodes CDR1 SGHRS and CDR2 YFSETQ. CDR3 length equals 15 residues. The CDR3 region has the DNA TGCGCCAGCAGCGCCGGGACAGGCTACAATCAGCCCCAGCATTTT. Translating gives CASSAGTGYNQPQHF.

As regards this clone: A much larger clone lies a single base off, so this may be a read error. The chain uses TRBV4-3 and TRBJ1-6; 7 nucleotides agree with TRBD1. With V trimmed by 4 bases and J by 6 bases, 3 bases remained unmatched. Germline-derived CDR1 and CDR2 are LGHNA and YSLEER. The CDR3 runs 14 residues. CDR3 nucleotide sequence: TGCGCCAGCAGCCCCGGACAGGCTAATTCACCCCTCCACTTT. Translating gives CASSPGQANSPLHF.

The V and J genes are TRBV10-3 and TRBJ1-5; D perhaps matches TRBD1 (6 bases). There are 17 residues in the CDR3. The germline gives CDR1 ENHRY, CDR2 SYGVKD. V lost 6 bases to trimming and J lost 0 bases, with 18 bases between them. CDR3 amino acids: CAISQGHPKDSNQPQHF. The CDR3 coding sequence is TGTGCCATCAGCCAGGGACACCCCAAAGATAGCAATCAGCCCCAGCATTTT.